The next 10 T cell receptor beta chains were all read from a single sample in a study of blood T cells in healthy people across ages. Next came a second PCR, run for about 7 to 12 cycles, which used a sample-barcoded 5' primer along with a J-beta primer mix. One entry per CDR3 protein results from TCRdb running MiXCR on the 5' RACE reads. The repertoire holds approximately 680,000 distinct CDR3 sequences, with around 32% as singletons. What was sequenced was blood. The receptors stem from an elderly woman in good health.

The rearrangement uses TRBV15 and TRBJ1-5; 7 positions agree with TRBD1. In germline, CDR1 is LNHNV, CDR2 YYDKDF (reference sequence). V dropped 5 bases and J dropped 2; count of bases not matched to a gene: 6. There are 15 residues in the CDR3. The CDR3 sequence is CATSDRVRGNQPQHF. The CDR3 DNA reads TGTGCCACCAGCGACAGGGTCAGGGGCAATCAGCCCCAGCATTTT.

The sample holds many counts of this clonotype. The chain combines TRBV12-3 or TRBV12-4 with TRBJ2-7; D is unresolved. The CDR3 contains 10 residues. V was cut by 6 bases and J by 10 bases, with 10 bases left in between. Here the CDR3 DNA reads TGTGCCAGCAGCCGCGAGGCCCAGTACTTC. Its translation is CASSREAQYF.

Comments on this clonotype: A read error may be the cause here, since a much bigger clone is one base away. The chain links TRBV6-6 to TRBJ2-1; the D gene could be TRBD1 or TRBD2 (5 bases each). This CDR3 has 13 amino acids. Germline V gives CDR1 MNHNY, CDR2 SVGAGI (reference sequence). Trimming shortened V by 10 bases and J by 10 bases, and 20 bases separated the two germline ends. CDR3 DNA: TGTGCCACCCAAACCCCGGGGCCCTACGAGCAGTTCTTC. Translating it yields CATQTPGPYEQFF.

This clonotype came up many times. The chain links TRBV6-5 to TRBJ2-5; no firm D call. Deletions cut 6 bases from V and 1 base from J, with 12 bases between. This CDR3 comprises 14 residues. Germline CDR1 MNHEY, CDR2 SVGAGI. The CDR3 protein is CASSSGLSQETQYF. CDR3 coding DNA: TGTGCCAGCAGCTCCGGTCTATCCCAAGAGACCCAGTACTTC.

V is TRBV7-6 and J is TRBJ2-1; 9 nucleotides line up with TRBD2. The CDR3 consists of 18 residues. Germline V CDR1 and CDR2: SGHVS, FNYEAQ. V lost 1 base, J lost 6 bases, and 13 bases stayed unmatched. The CDR3 reads CASSLGRLIAGESNEQFF. Here the CDR3 DNA reads TGTGCCAGCAGCTTAGGACGATTAATAGCGGGGGAGAGCAATGAGCAGTTCTTC.

The chain links TRBV5-1 to TRBJ1-3; TRBD1 might be the D (6 bases). The CDR3 spans 18 residues. V gave up 4 bases and J gave up 0 bases, with 20 bases separating them. From germline, CDR1 is SGHRS and CDR2 YFSETQ. In nucleotides, the CDR3 is TGCGCCAGCAGCCGCCCCAAATCAGGGACACACTCTGGAAACACCATATATTTT. It translates to CASSRPKSGTHSGNTIYF.

The V call is TRBV18, the J call TRBJ2-4, with a tentative D call TRBD2 (6 bases). Between the trimmed V and J ends, which lost 6 bases and 0 bases, there was a span of 12 bases. Germline V gene lookup returns CDR1 KGHSH and CDR2 LQKENI. The CDR3 is 15 amino acids. The CDR3 loop reads CASSGGLVAKNIQYF. The CDR3 nucleotides are TGTGCCAGCTCGGGGGGACTTGTAGCCAAAAACATTCAGTACTTC.

This clonotype showed up just once. The gene calls are TRBV23-1 and TRBJ2-1; D ambiguous. TRBV23-1 is an ORF; its function is uncertain. The CDR3 runs 9 residues. V was trimmed by 7 bases and J by 9 bases, leaving 4 bases between them. The CDR3 protein is CASTGEQFF. The CDR3 DNA follows: TGCGCCAGCACGGGTGAGCAGTTCTTC.

About this clonotype: Sequence at one end of the junction differs from germline and may be a read error. The chain joins TRBV5-1 to TRBJ2-1; 8 bases fit TRBD1. Per germline, CDR1 SGHRS and CDR2 YFSETQ. CDR3 size: 14 residues. The CDR3 sequence is CASSLAQGVNKQFF. The CDR3 DNA follows: TGCGCCAGCAGCTTGGCACAGGGGGTCAATAAGCAGTTCTTC.

This clonotype has a count of ten or more. The chain joins TRBV28 to TRBJ2-5; D remains ambiguous. CDR1 and CDR2 from the germline V gene are MDHEN and SYDVKM. Between the trimmed V and J ends, which lost 1 base and 2 bases, there was a span of 14 bases. The CDR3 covers 16 residues. CDR3 DNA sequence: TGTGCCAGCAGTTTATCCCGAGCAGGTTTACAAGAGACCCAGTACTTC. Encoded protein: CASSLSRAGLQETQYF.